What follows are 22 T cell receptor beta chains derived from one specimen sequenced in a study of cytotoxic CD8 clonotypes in ibrutinib-treated CLL. Here immunoSEQ multiplex PCR was the method, and the copy in TCRdb shows in-frame clones only, minus some. The sample includes 160,000 or so clones, roughly 84% of them seen just once. The sample was PBMCs, taken at disease progression, from a patient treated with ibrutinib. These receptors were obtained from a human donor with chronic lymphocytic leukemia.

This chain links TRBV6-6 with TRBJ1-5; TRBD1 agrees at 9 bases. The CDR3 runs 14 residues. Germline lookup yields CDR1 MNHNY and CDR2 SVGAGI (reference sequence). The V and J ends lost 6 bases and 6 bases, in that order; junction bases with no gene match: 6. Here the CDR3 reads CASREQGAGQPQHF. The CDR3 coding sequence is TGTGCCAGCAGAGAACAGGGGGCAGGTCAGCCCCAGCATTTT.

This clone was observed a single time. The rearrangement links TRBV2 to TRBJ1-2; 9 bases line up with TRBD1. The germline CDR1 and CDR2 sequences are SNHLY and FYNNEI. The CDR3 sequence is 14 residues long. V trimming: 0 bases; J trimming: 4 bases; junction bases outside the gene matches: 0. CDR3: CASSEADRGYGYTF. The CDR3 DNA reads TGTGCCAGCAGTGAAGCGGACAGGGGCTATGGCTACACCTTC.

The chain uses TRBV7-9 and TRBJ2-2, with D tentatively TRBD1 (6 bases). This CDR3 contains 17 residues. Trimming shortened V by 0 bases and J by 0 bases, and 11 bases separated the two germline ends. Germline CDR1 SEHNR, CDR2 FQNEAQ (reference sequence). CDR3 DNA: TGTGCCAGCAGCTTAGCCCGGGACACTTCGAACACCGGGGAGCTGTTTTTT. Residues: CASSLARDTSNTGELFF. Drawing the rest from reference TRBV7-9 and TRBJ2-2, the complete variable domain is DTGVSQNPRHKITKRGQNVTFRCDPISEHNRLYWYRQTLGQGPEFLTYFQNEAQLEKSRLLSDRFSAERPKGSFSTLEIQRTEQGDSAMYLCASSLARDTSNTGELFFGEGSRLTVL.

The chain combines TRBV6-1 with TRBJ2-7, with 8 nucleotides matching TRBD1. The CDR3 is made up of 20 amino acids. The germline CDR1 and CDR2 sequences are MNHNS and SASEGT. V shed 0 bases, J shed 0 bases, and the junction held 16 bases outside the gene matches. CDR3 nucleotides: TGTGCCAGCAGTGAAGCGATTTTCTACCAGACAGGGGCCAGCTCCTACGAGCAGTACTTC. It yields the protein CASSEAIFYQTGASSYEQYF.

The CDR3 spells CASSVRDYWDIQYF. In nucleotides, the CDR3 is TGTGCCAGCAGCGTCCGGGACTATTGGGACATTCAGTACTTC. V gene TRBV9 combines with J gene TRBJ2-4, with 7 nucleotides matching TRBD2. Germline V gene lookup returns CDR1 SGDLS and CDR2 YYNGEE. The CDR3 length is 14 residues. V shed 2 bases and J 8 bases; nucleotides not matched to a gene: 7.

This clone was detected a few times. The rearrangement links TRBV27 to TRBJ1-2, with D perhaps TRBD1 (5 bases). The CDR3 totals 13 residues. V gave up 3 bases and J gave up 7 bases, with 12 bases separating them. Germline V lookup: CDR1 MNHEY, CDR2 SMNVEV (reference sequence). The CDR3 DNA follows: TGTGCCAGCAGTTTCAATACAGGATCTGGCTACACCTTC. It translates to CASSFNTGSGYTF.

The chain is built from TRBV7-2 and TRBJ1-2, with 7 bases fitting TRBD1. Looked up from germline, CDR1 is SGHTA and CDR2 is FQGNSA. This CDR3 spans 16 amino acids. V dropped 4 bases and J dropped 0; count of bases not matched to a gene: 8. The CDR3: CASSSRQGKANYGYTF. CDR3 bases: TGTGCCAGCAGCTCCAGACAGGGCAAAGCTAACTATGGCTACACCTTC.

The gene calls are TRBV7-6 and TRBJ2-5; no firm D call. CDR1 is SGHVS and CDR2 is FNYEAQ in the germline V gene. The V and J ends lost 0 bases and 4 bases respectively, with 12 bases between them. The CDR3 runs to 15 residues. The CDR3 is CASSLAPRQAETQYF. The CDR3 DNA reads as TGTGCCAGCAGCTTAGCCCCCCGGCAAGCAGAGACCCAGTACTTC.

The chain recombines TRBV5-1 with TRBJ1-1; TRBD1 agrees at 7 bases. The J segment lost 1 base and the V segment lost 4 bases, leaving 7 bases of the junction unmatched. CDR3 length equals 15 residues. CDR1 is SGHRS and CDR2 is YFSETQ in the germline V gene. CDR3 bases: TGCGCCAGCAGCCACGGGGACAGACCGAACACTGAAGCTTTCTTT. Translated, it gives CASSHGDRPNTEAFF.

The rearrangement joins TRBV9 to TRBJ2-7; D is undetermined. Between the trimmed V and J ends, which lost 4 bases and 9 bases, there was a span of 14 bases. The V gene's germline CDR1 is SGDLS and CDR2 YYNGEE. This CDR3 has 12 residues. CDR3 coding DNA: TGTGCCAGCAGCTCACCTCTGTCGGGGCAGTACTTC. This gives the protein CASSSPLSGQYF.

V is TRBV29-1 and J is TRBJ2-5; D unresolved. This CDR3 has 12 residues. The V end lost 4 bases, the J end lost 2 bases, and 8 bases lay between the germline ends. CDR1 SQVTM and CDR2 ANQGSEA come from the germline V gene. The CDR3 sequence is CSVGSSQETQYF. The CDR3 region has the DNA TGCAGCGTTGGATCCAGTCAAGAGACCCAGTACTTC. Full variable domain (missing parts from reference TRBV29-1 and TRBJ2-5): SAVISQKPSRDICQRGTSLTIQCQVDSQVTMMFWYRQQPGQSLTLIATANQGSEATYESGFVIDKFPISRPNLTFSTLTVSNMSPEDSSIYLCSVGSSQETQYFGPGTRLLVL.

The V call is TRBV19, the J call TRBJ1-1; D not resolved. Trimming removed 3 bases at V and 4 bases at J, with 24 bases between. Looked up from germline, CDR1 is LNHDA and CDR2 is SQIVND (reference sequence). The CDR3 spans 18 residues. The CDR3 bases are TGTGCCAGTAGTATGTATATCCATTTAGGCCCCAGAACCACTGAAGCTTTCTTT. Its translation is CASSMYIHLGPRTTEAFF.

The J gene is TRBJ2-5, the V gene TRBV20-1, with D possibly being TRBD2 (5 bases). The germline gives CDR1 DFQATT, CDR2 SNEGSKA (reference sequence). CDR3 length equals 11 residues. Trimming removed 4 bases from V and 7 bases from J, with 10 bases in between. The CDR3 sequence: CSANPAGTQYF. The CDR3 DNA reads as TGCAGTGCTAACCCGGCGGGGACCCAGTACTTC.

The V gene is TRBV18, the J gene TRBJ1-2, with 9 bases fitting TRBD1. Germline assignment: CDR1 KGHSH and CDR2 LQKENI. V shed 6 bases and J 0 bases; nucleotides not matched to a gene: 11. The CDR3 is 17 residues long. The CDR3 coding sequence is TGTGCCAGCTCCCAATGGACAGGGGCCCCGACTAACTATGGCTACACCTTC. Its protein product is CASSQWTGAPTNYGYTF.

The chain employs TRBV7-3 and TRBJ2-3, with no clear D. This CDR3 has 16 amino acids. Germline V gene data show CDR1 as SGHTA and CDR2 as FQGTGA. Trimming pared 5 bases from V and 2 bases from J, leaving 17 bases between. The CDR3 sequence is CASSPSSTLSTDTQYF. The CDR3 DNA is TGTGCCAGCAGCCCCTCCTCGACTCTTTCCACAGATACGCAGTATTTT.

The chain carries TRBV5-1 and TRBJ2-1, with TRBD1 identical over 9 bases. CDR1 is SGHRS, CDR2 YFSETQ, per germline. This CDR3 is built from 15 residues. The ends lost 0 bases at V and 6 bases at J; junction bases unmatched: 4. CDR3 nucleotides: TGCGCCAGCAGCTTGGGGGACAGGGTTGGCAATGAGCAGTTCTTC. Its translation is CASSLGDRVGNEQFF.

The V call is TRBV4-3, the J call TRBJ2-7; D call uncertain. CDR3 size: 18 residues. CDR1 is LGHNA and CDR2 is YSLEER in the germline V gene. V was cut by 0 bases and J by 3 bases, with 21 bases left in between. CDR3 sequence: CASSQDSPRATRNYEQYF. The CDR3 nucleotides are TGCGCCAGCAGCCAAGATTCGCCTCGAGCTACCAGGAACTACGAGCAGTACTTC.

The J gene is TRBJ1-1, the V gene TRBV7-9, with D perhaps matching TRBD1 (6 bases). In germline, CDR1 is SEHNR, CDR2 FQNEAQ (reference sequence). The CDR3 is made up of 16 amino acids. Trimming cost V 3 bases and J 2 bases, with 16 bases left between them. The CDR3 loop is CASSFEIGQFNTEAFF. For the CDR3, the DNA is TGTGCCAGCAGCTTCGAGATCGGACAGTTCAACACTGAAGCTTTCTTT.

This chain uses TRBV18 with TRBJ2-7; TRBD1 matches 8 bases. The V segment lost 3 bases and the J segment 7 bases; nucleotides outside the gene matches: 11. CDR3 length: 15 residues. Germline assignment: CDR1 KGHSH and CDR2 LQKENI. CDR3 coding DNA: TGTGCCAGCTCACCGGGGCAGGGGGCGCCGGATGAGCAGTACTTC. This translates into CASSPGQGAPDEQYF. Variable domain in full (rest from reference TRBV18 and TRBJ2-7): NAGVMQNPRHLVRRRGQEARLRCSPMKGHSHVYWYRQLPEEGLKFMVYLQKENIIDESGMPKERFSAEFPKEGPSILRIQQVVRGDSAAYFCASSPGQGAPDEQYFGPGTRLTVT.

V is TRBV5-6 and J is TRBJ1-3; a possible D gene is TRBD1 (6 bases). V was pared by 4 bases and J by 4 bases, with 21 bases between. The CDR3 sequence is 17 residues long. Germline V CDR1 and CDR2: SGHDT, YYEEEE. The DNA for the CDR3 is TGTGCCAGCAGCCGCCCGACAGGCTGGCCGGGGGGAAACACCATATATTTT. This codes for CASSRPTGWPGGNTIYF.

The chain links TRBV5-1 to TRBJ2-2; 8 positions agree with TRBD1. Per germline, CDR1 SGHRS and CDR2 YFSETQ. J was trimmed by 7 bases and V by 2 bases; bases with no gene match: 10. The CDR3 has 16 residues. The CDR3 sequence is CASSFWYQGAGGELFF. The CDR3 DNA reads as TGCGCCAGCAGCTTTTGGTACCAGGGGGCCGGCGGGGAGCTGTTTTTT. The variable domain in full, with the rest retrieved from reference TRBV5-1 and TRBJ2-2, is KAGVTQTPRYLIKTRGQQVTLSCSPISGHRSVSWYQQTPGQGLQFLFEYFSETQRNKGNFPGRFSGRQFSNSRSEMNVSTLELGDSALYLCASSFWYQGAGGELFFGEGSRLTVL.

This clone appeared once. This chain joins TRBV4-3 and TRBJ2-7; D possibly corresponds to TRBD2 (5 bases). Germline CDR1 and CDR2: LGHNA and YSLEER. CDR3 size: 15 residues. V was trimmed by 1 base and J by 4 bases, leaving 14 bases between them. This chain's CDR3 is CASSQVASFDYEQYF. The DNA for the CDR3 is TGCGCCAGCAGCCAAGTGGCTAGCTTCGATTACGAGCAGTACTTC.